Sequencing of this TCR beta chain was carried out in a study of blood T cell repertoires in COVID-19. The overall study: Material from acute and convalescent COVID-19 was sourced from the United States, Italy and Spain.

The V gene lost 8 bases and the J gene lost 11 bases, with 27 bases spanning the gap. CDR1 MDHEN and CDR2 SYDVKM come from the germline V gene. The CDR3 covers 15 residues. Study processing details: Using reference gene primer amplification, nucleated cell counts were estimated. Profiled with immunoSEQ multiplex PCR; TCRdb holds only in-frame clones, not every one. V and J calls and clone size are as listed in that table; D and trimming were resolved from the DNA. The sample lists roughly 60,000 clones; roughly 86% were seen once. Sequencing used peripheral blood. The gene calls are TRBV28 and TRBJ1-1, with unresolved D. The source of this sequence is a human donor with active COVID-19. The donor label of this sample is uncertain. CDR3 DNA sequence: TGTGCCAGCCACATGCGGAGGGTAGGCGAAGAATTGGCTTTCTTT. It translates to CASHMRRVGEELAFF.